Described below is a single T cell receptor (beta chain) sequence and its context. This sample is drawn from a study of blood T cell repertoires in COVID-19. With V trimmed by 3 bases and J by 5 bases, 2 bases remained unmatched. The CDR3 runs to 12 residues. Germline V gene sequence: CDR1 SQVTM, CDR2 ANQGSEA. Clones were read by immunoSEQ multiplex PCR, and TCRdb kept only the in-frame ones, dropping some. The sample has about 210,000 clones; 80% to 90% are singletons. Sequencing was done on a sample of peripheral blood. The V and J genes are TRBV29-1 and TRBJ2-3; 7 nucleotides agree with TRBD1. The source is a woman in her thirties or forties with active or convalescent COVID-19. The CDR3 sequence is CSVDGQVDTQYF. CDR3 DNA sequence: TGCAGCGTTGATGGACAGGTAGATACGCAGTATTTT.